The 22 T cell receptor beta chains in this list originate from one sample, sequenced in a study of T cells after posttransplantation cyclophosphamide (dated by TCRdb to the mid-2010s). A control cohort of more than ten patients who had been given myeloablative marrow transplants with methotrexate plus a calcineurin inhibitor was sampled 1 year after transplant. The library was built by means of the immunoSEQ multiplex PCR assay. Held by TCRdb, this immuneACCESS table contains in-frame sequences only and omits some clones. Under half of the omission traces to an unresolved V gene where checked; the cause of the rest is unknown. This sample holds roughly 10,000 clones; more than 80% were observed only once. The ten largest clones take up 3.5% to 5% of the sample. The material sequenced was PBMCs, taken approximately 430 days after allogeneic stem cell transplant with calcineurin inhibitor and methotrexate. The receptors were gathered from a male patient aged 45-60 years who received an allogeneic stem cell transplant from an unrelated donor, was CMV-positive, and had chronic GVHD only. After a transplant, some of the T cells may come from the graft donor.

The CDR3 protein is CASSPSGGTSGNTIYF. The CDR3 DNA reads as TGTGCCAGCAGCCCCTCGGGGGGGACCTCTGGAAACACCATATATTTT. This chain connects TRBV9 to TRBJ1-3, with D possibly TRBD1 on 5 matching bases. The V end was cut by 4 bases, the J end by 0 bases, with 14 bases between. Germline V gene sequence: CDR1 SGDLS, CDR2 YYNGEE. This CDR3 is built from 16 residues.

The chain has TRBV19 and TRBJ2-2, with D possibly matching TRBD2 (6 bases). Germline CDR1 LNHDA, CDR2 SQIVND (reference sequence). Trimming removed 5 bases from V and 5 bases from J, with 12 bases in between. The CDR3 covers 14 residues. CDR3 region: CASSSFGGTGELFF. CDR3 nucleotide sequence: TGTGCCAGTAGTTCCTTTGGGGGGACCGGGGAGCTGTTTTTT.

The chain employs TRBV18 and TRBJ1-1; D unresolved. CDR1 is KGHSH, CDR2 LQKENI, per germline. V was clipped by 2 bases and J by 1 base, with 11 bases between them. The CDR3 is made up of 15 amino acids. CDR3 region: CASSPTRAENTEAFF. The CDR3 nucleotides are TGTGCCAGCTCACCAACTAGGGCAGAGAACACTGAAGCTTTCTTT. Full variable domain (missing parts from reference TRBV18 and TRBJ1-1): NAGVMQNPRHLVRRRGQEARLRCSPMKGHSHVYWYRQLPEEGLKFMVYLQKENIIDESGMPKERFSAEFPKEGPSILRIQQVVRGDSAAYFCASSPTRAENTEAFFGQGTRLTVV.

The genes are TRBV7-9 and TRBJ1-4, with a tentative D call TRBD1 (5 bases). The CDR3 spans 16 residues. CDR1 is SEHNR, CDR2 FQNEAQ, per germline (reference sequence). Trimming cost V 5 bases and J 0 bases, with 13 bases left between them. Here the CDR3 DNA reads TGTGCCAGCAGCGGCCCCGAGACAGCAACTAATGAAAAACTGTTTTTT. This encodes CASSGPETATNEKLFF.

The rearrangement uses TRBV18 and TRBJ2-5; the D is unclear. V lost 0 bases, J lost 2 bases, and 7 bases lay in between. The CDR3 length is 14 residues. CDR1 and CDR2 from the germline V gene are KGHSH and LQKENI. CDR3 amino acids: CASSPPVQQETQYF. The CDR3 bases are TGTGCCAGCTCACCACCAGTGCAGCAAGAGACCCAGTACTTC.

This clone was detected only once. This sequence joins TRBV7-9 and TRBJ2-3; perhaps TRBD2 as D (7 bases). This CDR3 is built from 16 residues. Germline CDR1 and CDR2: SEHNR and FQNEAQ (reference sequence). The V gene lost 5 bases and the J gene lost 1 base, with 16 bases spanning the gap. The CDR3 spells CASSRRRGAGTDTQYF. Written as DNA, the CDR3 is TGTGCCAGCAGCCGCCGACGGGGGGCAGGCACAGATACGCAGTATTTT.

The chain links TRBV19 to TRBJ2-5, with 7 bases fitting TRBD1. Germline V CDR1 and CDR2: LNHDA, SQIVND (reference sequence). The CDR3 runs 16 residues. The V and J ends lost 5 bases and 2 bases, in that order; junction bases with no gene match: 11. As DNA, the CDR3 is TGTGCCAGTAGTGCCCCAGGGACAGTGGGGCAAGAGACCCAGTACTTC. Translating gives CASSAPGTVGQETQYF.

J is TRBJ2-2 and V is TRBV2; possible D gene TRBD2, 5 bases. Germline V lookup: CDR1 SNHLY, CDR2 FYNNEI. V was trimmed by 6 bases and J by 5 bases, leaving 13 bases between them. The CDR3 runs 14 residues. The CDR3 bases are TGTGCCAGCAGGGAGCCGGGGAGAACCGGGGAGCTGTTTTTT. Protein product: CASREPGRTGELFF.

The rearrangement joins TRBV7-6 to TRBJ1-1; maybe TRBD1 (5 bases). V was cut by 1 base and J by 1 base, with 13 bases left in between. This CDR3 region has 16 residues. Germline assignment: CDR1 SGHVS and CDR2 FNYEAQ. DNA for the CDR3: TGTGCCAGCAGCTTAGAATCAGGACATCCGAACACTGAAGCTTTCTTT. Translating it yields CASSLESGHPNTEAFF. Full variable domain (rest looked up from reference TRBV7-6 and TRBJ1-1): GAGVSQSPRYKVTKRGQDVALRCDPISGHVSLYWYRQALGQGPEFLTYFNYEAQQDKSGLPNDRFSAERPEGSISTLTIQRTEQRDSAMYRCASSLESGHPNTEAFFGQGTRLTVV.

The rearrangement uses TRBV9 and TRBJ1-1, with 7 bases matching TRBD1. J was trimmed by 7 bases and V by 0 bases; bases with no gene match: 6. The CDR3 runs to 14 residues. The germline CDR1 and CDR2 sequences are SGDLS and YYNGEE. The CDR3 DNA reads as TGTGCCAGCAGCGTAGAAGGGGGCTGGGGTGAAGCTTTCTTT. Residues: CASSVEGGWGEAFF.

This chain links TRBV6-5 with TRBJ2-3; 7 bases fit TRBD1. The CDR3 has 14 residues. Trimming at V came to 6 bases and at J to 3 bases, leaving 6 bases not matched to a gene. Germline loops: CDR1 MNHEY, CDR2 SVGAGI. DNA of the CDR3: TGTGCCAGCAGGTTACAGGGGTTAACAGATACGCAGTATTTT. This encodes CASRLQGLTDTQYF.

The chain joins TRBV11-3 to TRBJ2-6; D call uncertain. Deletions cut 4 bases from V and 3 bases from J, with 7 bases between. Germline-derived CDR1 and CDR2 are SGHNT and YENEEA. The CDR3 contains 14 residues. The CDR3 region is CASSSRDGANVLTF. Written as DNA, the CDR3 is TGTGCCAGCAGCTCGCGCGATGGGGCCAACGTCCTGACTTTC.

The chain recombines TRBV18 with TRBJ1-4; 8 bases align to TRBD1. The CDR3 totals 16 residues. The J segment lost 13 bases and the V segment lost 5 bases, leaving 18 bases of the junction unmatched. CDR1 and CDR2 (germline): KGHSH, LQKENI. The CDR3 nucleotides read TGTGCCAGCTCAACATGGGACAGGCTTACAGAGGCCGGACTGTTTTTT. This translates into CASSTWDRLTEAGLFF.

The chain links TRBV7-2 to TRBJ2-1; D is possibly TRBD1 (6 bases). Germline CDR1 SGHTA, CDR2 FQGNSA. V gave up 5 bases and J gave up 0 bases, with 14 bases separating them. CDR3 length equals 16 residues. The CDR3 nucleotides are TGTGCCAGCAGCCCTCGACAGGTGAGCTCCTACAATGAGCAGTTCTTC. Protein: CASSPRQVSSYNEQFF.

This chain joins TRBV23-1 and TRBJ2-5; D may be TRBD2 (6 bases). The DNA matches TRBJ2-7 better at its end, which makes the J call doubtful. TRBV23-1 is treated as an ORF (open reading frame) with a function not yet certain. The CDR3 runs to 16 residues. The CDR3 sequence is CASSQSEGLFSYEQYF. DNA for the CDR3: TGCGCCAGCAGTCAATCTGAGGGACTTTTCTCCTACGAGCAGTACTTC.

The CDR3: CASREASYEQYF. CDR3 sequence (DNA): TGCGCCAGCCGGGAGGCGTCCTACGAGCAGTACTTC. The rearrangement joins TRBV5-1 to TRBJ2-7, with TRBD2 matching 7 bases. Germline V gives CDR1 SGHRS, CDR2 YFSETQ. Trimming took 7 bases from V and 1 from J; bases not matched to a gene: 2. CDR3 length: 12 amino acids.

The chain joins TRBV6-1 to TRBJ1-5, with TRBD1 as a possible D gene (5 bases). The germline gives CDR1 MNHNS, CDR2 SASEGT. Trimming took 0 bases from V and 6 from J, leaving 15 bases between them. This CDR3 contains 16 residues. CDR3 sequence (DNA): TGTGCCAGCAGTGAAGCGCCGGGGGGGTTCGGTCAGCCCCAGCATTTT. It translates to CASSEAPGGFGQPQHF.

The chain recombines TRBV19 with TRBJ2-7, with D unclear. The germline V gene has CDR1 LNHDA and CDR2 SQIVND (reference sequence). Between the trimmed V and J ends, which lost 5 bases and 3 bases, there was a span of 17 bases. The CDR3 length is 15 residues. Here the CDR3 DNA reads TGTGCCAGTAGTCCCGAAGAAGCCCCCAACTACGAGCAGTACTTC. Residues: CASSPEEAPNYEQYF.

This rearrangement joins TRBV2 to TRBJ1-4; D gene unclear. This CDR3 is built from 12 residues. V lost 8 bases to trimming and J lost 5 bases, with 9 bases between them. Germline V gives CDR1 SNHLY, CDR2 FYNNEI. CDR3 bases: TGTGCCAGCTTAGCGCGCAATGAAAAACTGTTTTTT. Its protein product is CASLARNEKLFF.

The chain recombines TRBV25-1 with TRBJ1-2; tentative D call: TRBD1 (5 bases). This CDR3 is built from 14 residues. With 1 base removed from V and 8 bases from J, the gap between germline ends came to 14 bases. Germline V gives CDR1 MGHDK, CDR2 SYGVNS. The CDR3 spells CASSEWGTSGGYTF. In DNA form, the CDR3 reads TGTGCCAGCAGTGAATGGGGCACAAGTGGAGGCTACACCTTC.

V gene TRBV13 combines with J gene TRBJ1-2; 7 positions match TRBD1. This CDR3 is 16 amino acids long. From germline, CDR1 is PRHDT and CDR2 FYEKMQ (reference sequence). J lost 4 bases, V lost 3 bases, and 11 bases had no gene match. The CDR3 DNA reads as TGTGCCAGCAGCTTCGGACAGGACATCTTAGGCTATGGCTACACCTTC. Protein product: CASSFGQDILGYGYTF.

The chain carries TRBV10-3 and TRBJ2-5; 7 nucleotides align to TRBD1. Trimming at V came to 3 bases and at J to 5 bases, leaving 9 bases not matched to a gene. Looked up from germline, CDR1 is ENHRY and CDR2 is SYGVKD. The CDR3 has 15 amino acids. The DNA for the CDR3 is TGTGCCATCAGTGATTCCTCAGGACAGGTCGAGACCCAGTACTTC. This translates into CAISDSSGQVETQYF.